Listed here are 6 T cell receptor beta chains from one sample, sequenced in a study of regulatory T cells in long-lasting Graves disease. According to the study, TCR beta libraries were built with iRepertoire HTBI primers and CDR3-region Arm-PCR. TCRdb processed the multiplex PCR reads anew with MiXCR; each CDR3 protein has one entry. The sample has about 440,000 distinct CDR3 sequences, just under 15% seen once. The time point is: newly diagnosed GD, antithyroid drugs for less than 3 months. After RNA was extracted from PBMCs, the TCR library was made from it. These records were also assigned to another study, of T cells in Graves' hyperthyroidism and ophthalmopathy.

Sequencing used peripheral blood mononuclear cells (PBMCs), obtained at new diagnosis, from a patient treated with antithyroid drugs. The origin of the receptors is a woman in her twenties or thirties with Graves disease.

The sample holds many counts of this clonotype. The J gene is TRBJ1-3, the V gene TRBV12-3 or TRBV12-4; D gene ambiguous. The ends were cut back, 3 bases at V and 3 bases at J, with 9 bases in the middle. The CDR3 has 14 amino acids. The DNA of the CDR3 is TGTGCCAGCAGTTTTTGGGGTTTTGGAAACACCATATATTTT. Protein: CASSFWGFGNTIYF.

The sample holds a few counts of this clonotype. The chain carries TRBV5-5 and TRBJ2-3; D not certain. There are 15 residues in the CDR3. In germline, CDR1 is SGHKS, CDR2 YYEKEE (reference sequence). Trimming left V 6 bases short and J 4 bases short, with 18 bases between. In DNA, the CDR3 is TGTGCCAGCAATCTGATGTCTTTTGTTGCAGATACGCAGTATTTT. This encodes CASNLMSFVADTQYF. The full variable domain, with the rest looked up from reference TRBV5-5 and TRBJ2-3, is DAGVTQSPTHLIKTRGQQVTLRCSPISGHKSVSWYQQVLGQGPQFIFQYYEKEERGRGNFPDRFSARQFPNYSSELNVNALLLGDSALYLCASNLMSFVADTQYFGPGTRLTVL.

This clonotype has only a few counts. The chain uses TRBV19 and TRBJ2-7, with D hard to call. With 1 base removed from V and 7 bases from J, the gap between germline ends came to 14 bases. Germline assignment: CDR1 LNHDA and CDR2 SQIVND (reference sequence). The CDR3 totals 14 residues. CDR3 sequence: CASSIGGTVREQYF. CDR3 sequence (DNA): TGTGCCAGTAGTATAGGTGGCACCGTGAGGGAGCAGTACTTC.

A word on this clonotype: A much larger clone lies one base from this, so it may be a read error. The chain carries TRBV6-1 and TRBJ1-1, with D possibly matching TRBD1 (5 bases). CDR3 length equals 14 residues. Germline assignment: CDR1 MNHNS and CDR2 SASEGT. The CDR3 DNA is TGTGCCAGCAACCGGGGACTCCTGAACACTGAGGCTTTCTTT. This codes for CASNRGLLNTEAFF.

The chain couples TRBV4-1 to TRBJ1-3; no definite D call. Germline CDR1 reads MGHRA; CDR2 reads YSYEKL. The CDR3 totals 11 residues. V lost 3 bases and J 8 bases, leaving 5 bases between the germline ends. In DNA form, the CDR3 reads TGCGCCAGCAGCCATGCGGACACCATATATTTT. Translated, it gives CASSHADTIYF.

This clonotype showed up just a few times. This chain connects TRBV24-1 to TRBJ2-5, with D perhaps matching TRBD1 (5 bases). The CDR3 is made up of 13 amino acids. Germline V CDR1 and CDR2: KGHDR, SFDVKD. V dropped 5 bases and J dropped 3 bases, with 9 bases sitting between them. The CDR3 is CATSGVGEETQYF. CDR3 nucleotides: TGTGCCACCAGTGGGGTAGGGGAAGAGACCCAGTACTTC.